This TCR beta chain comes out of a study of graft-versus-host responses after intestinal transplantation. Study-wide points: Allograft graft-versus-host to host-versus-graft clonal ratios ran high in patients with graft-donor T cell macrochimerism. GvH clones occurred in recipient marrow; some first appeared in ileum or blood. Circulating GvH clones peaking coincided with falling HvG clones soon after transplant.

Details on this clone: Its antigen is unknown.

Some clones are missing from TCRdb's copy, which holds only in-frame ones; the method was immunoSEQ multiplex PCR. Among about 45,000 clones listed, 90% to 95% were seen once. The CDR3 has 16 amino acids. The V gene's germline CDR1 is MDHEN and CDR2 SYDVKM. V lost 7 bases and J lost 4, with 17 bases in between. The input for sequencing was PBMCs, taken 524 days after transplant. The chain has TRBV28 and TRBJ1-6; possible D gene TRBD1, 6 bases. This clonotype was sampled from a human patient who received an intestinal transplant, so some T cells may come from the graft donor. CDR3 amino acids: CASTSPRDNYNSPLHF. The CDR3 DNA is TGTGCCAGCACCTCCCCCCGGGACAATTATAATTCACCCCTCCACTTT. Combining the CDR3 with reference TRBV28 and TRBJ1-6 gives the whole variable domain DVKVTQSSRYLVKRTGEKVFLECVQDMDHENMFWYRQDPGLGLRLIYFSYDVKMKEKGDIPEGYSVSREKKERFSLILESASTNQTSMYLCASTSPRDNYNSPLHFGNGTRLTVT.